Sequencing of this TCR beta chain was carried out in a study of beta chain features in type 1 diabetes (dated 2018 in TCRdb). Turning to the overall study: Patients and healthy donors did not differ in mean age, gender distribution, total cell number or subset yield. A total of about 110,000,000 sorted cells were examined across all samples, and a strong correlation was observed between cell number per subset and RNA yield. The study compared TCRB repertoires of sorted circulating CD4+ T cell subsets between recently diagnosed type 1 diabetes patients and matched healthy donors. Regulatory and stem cell-like memory subsets were isolated from only 8 patients and roughly eight healthy donors, whereas naive and central memory subsets came from all 30 or so donors.

Comment on this clone: It lacks a known antigen. No much larger clone exists at a distance of one base, and base qualities are not known.

The entire isolated RNA was reverse transcribed using the High Capacity cDNA Reverse Transcription Kit, and thus expressed TCRB transcripts were sequenced. Deep immunoSEQ sequencing was applied to naive, central memory and regulatory T cell samples, giving an average of roughly 3.5 million total reads per sample. After sorted cells were lysed in RLT buffer, RNA was extracted with DNase-treated RNeasy Micro or Mini kits, with the choice depending on cell number. Each cell subset was processed separately to prevent cross-contamination, with patient and healthy donor samples processed together. The immunoSEQ multiplex PCR was used to amplify TCRB sequences from cDNA, yielding 87-bp fragments that span the CDR3 region. Sequencing of the amplicons was done on the Illumina HiSeq platform. The source study handled its data this way. Synthetic template baselines were used to correct PCR bias computationally, reads within Hamming distance 2 were collapsed, and singletons that could not be merged were discarded. Reads were aligned against IMGT to assign V, D and J genes, CDR3 length and insertions or deletions at six rearrangement sites. Within each subset, clonotype counts were normalized to sorted cell number, after which true diversity and Gini coefficients were computed with the tcR R package. Repertoire sharing was quantified using the overlap coefficient calculated on TCRB nucleotide sequences. Out-of-frame TCRB sequences from naive cells were analyzed as a proxy for the pre-selection repertoire. The clones in this table, taken by TCRdb from immuneACCESS, are in-frame only. Not every clone is retained; where verified, under half of the shortfall comes from an unresolved V gene, and the cause of the rest is unknown. The V and J calls and clone size were taken over from that table, and D and trimming were inferred from the DNA. Here the sample has 680,000 or so clones; roughly a sixth occur a single time. The top ten clonotypes cover around 0.095% of the sample.

Each donor gave one peripheral blood draw, averaging approximately 110 mL, which was collected into heparinised tubes. Naive, central memory, regulatory and stem cell-like memory CD4+ T cells were sorted on a BD FACSAria II using a panel including CD45RO, CCR7, CD25, CD127, CD95 and CD27. Purity was above 98% for every sorted population. PBMCs were separated immediately by Lymphoprep density gradient centrifugation and were stained directly, without being cultured. Samples were stained and sorted in pairs, with one healthy donor and one patient per experiment, so that batch effects were minimized. From the cysteine up to the phenylalanine, the CDR3 has a length of 16 residues. Only CDR3 DNA is held: 48 bases, read in frame from base 1. Per the germline V gene, SGHRS is the CDR1 and YFSETQ is the CDR2. Trimmed from V: 0 bases; trimmed from J: 8 bases; junction bases lacking a gene match: 9. The research as a whole found: Sequencing cDNA rather than genomic DNA could over-represent highly expressing activated cells, although activation and CD3 levels did not differ between groups. HLA sub-analyses involved small numbers of individuals, so any influence of HLA type on TCRB rearrangement remained unresolved. Patients with type 1 diabetes made fewer insertions and deleted more nucleotides at VDJ recombination sites, implying thymic rearrangement abnormalities. In all four CD4+ subsets, TCRB CDR3 length was moderately but significantly shorter in type 1 diabetes patients. Shorter templates might be favored by PCR, yet because patient and control samples were amplified and corrected together, any such skew would affect both groups equally. Naive, central memory and regulatory TCRB repertoires appeared more similar among patients than among healthy donors.

This clonotype was sampled from a man between 18 and 29 years old in good health. This sequence uses TRBV5-1 and TRBJ1-4; 8 bases in between match TRBD1. Sequencing used naive CD4+ T cells from blood. The cell subset or site label, as the study defines it: true naive CD4+ T cells. The sequenced DNA: TGCGCCAGCAGCTTGGGCAGGGGGCGACCCCGGGAAAAACTGTTTTTT. This encodes CASSLGRGRPREKLFF.